Listed here is a single T cell receptor beta chain. As yet, its antigen is unknown. Each CDR3 protein is one row after TCRdb ran MiXCR on the 5' RACE reads. The repertoire includes roughly 700,000 distinct CDR3 sequences, under 20% of them detected once, and about 20% sits in the top ten. The data belong to a study of CD8 T cells in ankylosing spondylitis. General study results and limits: A TCR beta motif of about eight highly homologous variants seemed to mark ankylosing spondylitis blood.

The CDR3 has 15 residues. Germline CDR1 and CDR2: DFQATT and SNEGSKA (reference sequence). Trimming removed 6 bases at V and 0 bases at J, with 16 bases between. Sequenced sample: blood, either unsorted or a sorted T cell fraction (not recorded which). This sequence originates from a male donor with ankylosing spondylitis. The J gene is TRBJ2-3, the V gene TRBV20-1; tentative D call: TRBD2 (5 bases). The CDR3 nucleotides are TGCAGTGCGAAAGAACAGCGGACTAGCACAGATACGCAGTATTTT. Its protein product is CSAKEQRTSTDTQYF.